This TCR beta chain came from a study of blood T cell repertoires in COVID-19. CDR3 length: 15 residues. After removal of 3 bases from V and 6 bases from J, the junction contained 6 bases not matched to a gene. Germline CDR1 and CDR2: SGHVS and FNYEAQ. The data were produced by immunoSEQ multiplex PCR, yet TCRdb's version contains in-frame clones alone and is incomplete. The sample contains 25,000 to 30,000 clones, 88% of which appear only once. Material for sequencing was peripheral blood. The J gene is TRBJ2-1, the V gene TRBV7-6; 9 positions match TRBD1. The TCR originated in a man in his sixties or seventies with acute or convalescent COVID-19. CDR3 in DNA: TGTGCCAGCAGCTTGGGACAGGGAAGGTTCAATGAGCAGTTCTTC. This gives the protein CASSLGQGRFNEQFF.